The 26 T cell receptor beta chains listed next were all sequenced from one sample in a study of T cells after yellow fever vaccination. TCRdb reprocessed the 5' RACE reads via MiXCR and lists one record per CDR3 protein. Of 100,000 to 150,000 distinct CDR3 sequences in the sample, almost 9% are singletons; the top ten hold almost 40%. The sample was CD8+ T cells sorted from PBMCs, taken on the day of the yellow fever booster vaccination. The receptors derive from a man aged 18 to 30 who received the YFV17D yellow fever vaccine.

The rearrangement links TRBV7-2 to TRBJ1-1; D unresolved. The germline CDR1 and CDR2 sequences are SGHTA and FQGNSA. CDR3 length: 14 residues. The ends were cut back, 3 bases at V and 1 base at J, with 9 bases in the middle. In DNA form, the CDR3 reads TGTGCCAGCAGCTTCCGTACAGCGAACACTGAAGCTTTCTTT. Residues: CASSFRTANTEAFF.

The chain joins TRBV9 to TRBJ2-2; D remains ambiguous. Germline V gene lookup returns CDR1 SGDLS and CDR2 YYNGEE. Trimming took off 0 bases at V and 8 bases at J, with 11 bases between the two ends. This CDR3 has 14 residues. The CDR3 is CASSVVGSPGELFF. For the CDR3, the DNA is TGTGCCAGCAGCGTAGTGGGTAGCCCAGGGGAGCTGTTTTTT.

The gene calls are TRBV5-5 and TRBJ2-7; D may correspond to TRBD1 or TRBD2 (5 bases each). CDR1 and CDR2 from the germline V gene are SGHKS and YYEKEE (reference sequence). The CDR3 is 14 amino acids. V dropped 3 bases and J dropped 0 bases, with 10 bases sitting between them. CDR3 residues: CASSWGPSSYEQYV. The CDR3 DNA reads as TGTGCCAGCAGCTGGGGACCTAGCTCCTACGAGCAGTACGTC.

Many counts were recorded for this clonotype. This chain uses TRBV7-2 with TRBJ1-1, with D unclear. This CDR3 comprises 14 residues. Germline V CDR1 and CDR2: SGHTA, FQGNSA. Trimming shortened V by 2 bases and J by 1 base, and 8 bases separated the two germline ends. CDR3: CASSLLRKNTEAFF. In nucleotides, the CDR3 is TGTGCCAGCAGCTTACTCCGGAAGAACACTGAAGCTTTCTTT.

This clonotype was detected ten times or more. The CDR3 ends on some other residue instead of the conserved phenylalanine or tryptophan, so this is likely a read error. The limits of the CDR3 on the DNA are not certain, so only TCRdb's listed CDR3 is given. CDR3 amino acids: CASGLGGSLVAI. This chain links TRBV12-5 with TRBJ1-1; TRBD1 was called by the table and not checked on the DNA. The CDR3 region is 12 residues in length, termini included. Germline V gene data show CDR1 as LGHNT and CDR2 as FRNRAP.

The sample holds many counts of this clonotype. The chain couples TRBV4-1 to TRBJ2-3, with D uncertain. CDR1 MGHRA and CDR2 YSYEKL come from the germline V gene. V dropped 0 bases and J dropped 2 bases, with 3 bases sitting between them. This CDR3 comprises 13 residues. The CDR3 here is CASSQDPTDTQYF. CDR3 DNA: TGCGCCAGCAGCCAAGACCCCACAGATACGCAGTATTTT.

The table lists this clonotype with a few counts. V gene TRBV5-7 combines with J gene TRBJ2-3; 9 bases align to TRBD1. TRBV5-7 is recorded as an ORF, its role being uncertain. The CDR3 loop spans 15 amino acids. J gave up 1 base and V 3 bases, and 3 bases lay outside the gene matches. CDR3 residues: CASSWDRVGTDTQYF. The DNA of the CDR3 is TGTGCCAGCAGCTGGGACAGGGTGGGCACAGATACGCAGTATTTT.

The genes are TRBV4-3 and TRBJ1-2; 7 bases match TRBD1. Germline V gene lookup returns CDR1 LGHNA and CDR2 YSLEER. This CDR3 has 16 amino acids. V was clipped by 1 base and J by 8 bases; unmatched bases: 13. CDR3 loop: CASSQALTGLGYGYTF. The CDR3 DNA is TGCGCCAGCAGCCAAGCTTTGACAGGGCTGGGATACGGCTACACCTTC.

The chain has TRBV5-1 and TRBJ1-3; no definite D call. This CDR3 has 15 residues. V dropped 4 bases and J dropped 0 bases, with 11 bases sitting between them. CDR1 is SGHRS, CDR2 YFSETQ, per germline. The CDR3 region has the DNA TGCGCCAGCAGCCCTGAGGCCGCCTCTGGAAACACCATATATTTT. Its protein is CASSPEAASGNTIYF.

The CDR3 DNA follows: TGTGCCAGCCGTAGGGATTTTCATAGCTCCTACAATGAGCAGTTCTTC. It yields the protein CASRRDFHSSYNEQFF. The chain links TRBV6-4 to TRBJ2-1, with unresolved D. The CDR3 runs to 16 residues. Deletions cut 8 bases from V and 0 bases from J, with 17 bases between. Germline V gene lookup returns CDR1 MRHNA and CDR2 SNTAGT.

The chain joins TRBV7-2 to TRBJ1-2; D call uncertain. The V gene lost 4 bases and the J gene lost 7 bases, with 13 bases spanning the gap. CDR1 and CDR2 (germline): SGHTA, FQGNSA. The CDR3 has 13 amino acids. CDR3 in amino acids: CASSSRILSGYTF. CDR3 in DNA: TGTGCCAGCAGCTCCCGGATTCTGAGTGGCTACACCTTC.

This clonotype was detected many times. This sequence joins TRBV9 and TRBJ2-1; TRBD2 matches 7 bases. With 5 bases clipped from V and 5 bases from J, the junction kept 19 bases outside the gene matches. CDR1 SGDLS and CDR2 YYNGEE come from the germline V gene. The CDR3 covers 18 residues. This chain's CDR3 is CASSLEYVRTGGNNEQFF. CDR3 sequence (DNA): TGTGCCAGCAGTTTAGAGTATGTTAGGACGGGGGGAAACAATGAGCAGTTCTTC.

The V gene is TRBV6-1, the J gene TRBJ2-7; D possibly corresponds to TRBD1 (5 bases). Germline CDR1 is MNHNS and CDR2 is SASEGT. The CDR3 spans 14 residues. V was clipped by 1 base and J by 5 bases, with 12 bases between them. This chain's CDR3 is CASSEVLAGNEQYF. As DNA, the CDR3 is TGTGCCAGCAGTGAAGTGCTGGCAGGGAACGAGCAGTACTTC.

This clonotype was observed at least ten times. The V call is TRBV11-2, the J call TRBJ1-1; D is possibly TRBD1 (6 bases). Germline CDR1 and CDR2: SGHAT and FQNNGV. Between the trimmed V and J ends, which lost 6 bases and 7 bases, there was a span of 12 bases. The CDR3 loop spans 12 amino acids. CDR3 DNA: TGTGCCAGCAGGCGGGGGCGGGGTGAAGCTTTCTTT. Amino acid sequence: CASRRGRGEAFF.

A few counts support this clonotype. The chain couples TRBV3-1 to TRBJ1-1; D unresolved. The length of the CDR3 is 12 residues. Trimming stripped 4 bases from V and 4 bases from J, with 7 bases between. Looked up from germline, CDR1 is LGHDT and CDR2 is YNNKEL (reference sequence). CDR3 residues: CASSLWGTEAFF. CDR3 nucleotides: TGTGCCAGCAGCCTTTGGGGCACTGAAGCTTTCTTT.

This clonotype has a handful of counts. The J gene is TRBJ2-7, the V gene TRBV7-6; no reliable D call. V was cut by 2 bases and J by 5 bases, with 13 bases left in between. From germline, CDR1 is SGHVS and CDR2 FNYEAQ. CDR3 length equals 14 residues. CDR3 in DNA: TGTGCCAGCAGCTTACGTCGGTTTGGGGACGAGCAGTACTTC. Translating gives CASSLRRFGDEQYF.

This clonotype appeared many times. This chain joins TRBV20-1 and TRBJ2-7; 11 nucleotides agree with TRBD1. The V and J ends lost 0 bases and 3 bases, in that order; junction bases with no gene match: 1. In germline, CDR1 is DFQATT, CDR2 SNEGSKA (reference sequence). The CDR3 runs to 14 residues. Here the CDR3 reads CSARDGTGGYEQYF. CDR3 in DNA: TGCAGTGCTAGAGATGGGACAGGGGGCTACGAGCAGTACTTC.

This clonotype has just a few counts. The chain is built from TRBV4-3 and TRBJ2-7; D gene unclear. With 3 bases removed from V and 0 bases from J, the gap between germline ends came to 12 bases. The germline V gene encodes CDR1 LGHNA and CDR2 YSLEER. The CDR3 runs to 15 residues. The CDR3 DNA reads TGCGCCAGCAGCCACTCCGACGGCAGCTCCTACGAGCAGTACTTC. It translates to CASSHSDGSSYEQYF.

The chain links TRBV29-1 to TRBJ2-1, with D tentatively TRBD1 (6 bases). V was pared by 7 bases and J by 7 bases, with 17 bases between. Germline V CDR1 and CDR2: SQVTM, ANQGSEA. The CDR3 consists of 13 residues. CDR3 DNA: TGCAGCGCTCGGGGACAAACAGGGAATGAGCAGTTCTTC. Translating it yields CSARGQTGNEQFF.

This clonotype was recorded a few times. V is TRBV7-2 and J is TRBJ1-1; no firm D call. Trimming shortened V by 8 bases and J by 6 bases, and 19 bases separated the two germline ends. Germline loops: CDR1 SGHTA, CDR2 FQGNSA. The CDR3 is 14 amino acids. As DNA, the CDR3 is TGTGCCAGCGACGAGGGCGTAATGGGTTCTGAAGCTTTCTTT. It translates to CASDEGVMGSEAFF.

This rearrangement joins TRBV20-1 to TRBJ2-4, with D hard to call. This CDR3 has 14 amino acids. V was clipped by 0 bases and J by 0 bases, with 6 bases between them. The germline V gene has CDR1 DFQATT and CDR2 SNEGSKA (reference sequence). In DNA form, the CDR3 reads TGCAGTGCTAGAGAGGCCCTAGCCAAAAACATTCAGTACTTC. Protein sequence: CSAREALAKNIQYF.

This clonotype was picked up a small number of times. This chain joins TRBV2 and TRBJ2-3; perhaps TRBD2 as D (6 bases). Germline CDR1 SNHLY, CDR2 FYNNEI. The CDR3 loop spans 15 amino acids. The ends were cut back, 4 bases at V and 3 bases at J, with 14 bases in the middle. CDR3 DNA: TGTGCCAGCAGTGTGTCGGGGGATGAAACAGATACGCAGTATTTT. Its protein product is CASSVSGDETDTQYF.

The V and J genes are TRBV7-9 and TRBJ1-1; D gene ambiguous. Deletions cut 4 bases from V and 4 bases from J, with 13 bases between. CDR1 and CDR2 (germline): SEHNR, FQNEAQ (reference sequence). This CDR3 comprises 14 residues. CDR3 region: CASSWQREVTEAFF. CDR3 coding DNA: TGTGCCAGCAGCTGGCAAAGGGAGGTCACTGAAGCTTTCTTT.

The chain joins TRBV15 to TRBJ2-1; 11 nucleotides line up with TRBD1. V lost 2 bases to trimming and J lost 13 bases; unmatched junction nucleotides: 10. Per the germline V gene, CDR1 is LNHNV and CDR2 is YYDKDF (reference sequence). The CDR3 runs 15 residues. The DNA of the CDR3 is TGTGCCACCAGCAGACGGGGACAGGGGGGCGGGTCTCAGTTCTTC. It yields the protein CATSRRGQGGGSQFF.

The chain carries TRBV3-2 and TRBJ2-3. TRBV3-2 is a recognized pseudogene. This CDR3 has 13 residues. CDR3 in amino acids: CASSQELSDTQYF. The CDR3 DNA follows: TGTGCCAGCAGCCAAGAACTGTCAGATACGCAGTATTTT.

This clonotype was picked up a small number of times. The gene calls are TRBV10-3 and TRBJ2-2; D gene uncertain. The CDR3 spans 16 residues. Trimming took off 3 bases at V and 0 bases at J, with 11 bases between the two ends. The germline CDR1 and CDR2 sequences are ENHRY and SYGVKD. The CDR3 region is CAISDEAPTNTGELFF. CDR3 coding DNA: TGTGCCATCAGTGATGAAGCGCCCACGAACACCGGGGAGCTGTTTTTT.